These T cell receptor beta chains were read from a single sample in a study of blood T cells in healthy people across ages. TCRdb reprocessed the 5' RACE reads with MiXCR, giving one entry per CDR3 protein. The repertoire includes roughly 2 million distinct CDR3 sequences, approximately 50% of them detected once, and more than 2% sits in the top ten. What was sequenced was blood. These receptors all stem from a woman in her thirties or forties in good health. CDR3s include the opening cysteine and the closing phenylalanine or tryptophan. D genes are given only for firm matches. Clone size, where shown, is once, few, many, or a class for clones that have expanded.

clone size: NA; D gene: TRBD2; J gene: TRBJ2-7; V gene: TRBV4-2; CDR3 DNA: TGTGCCAGCAGCCAACCGCCCACTAGCGGGGTCTACGAGCAGTACTTC; CDR3 protein: CASSQPPTSGVYEQYF
clone size: NA; D gene: NA; J gene: TRBJ2-3; V gene: TRBV28; CDR3 DNA: TGTGCCAGCAGTTTATTTGGAGGCAGGGACGCCCCTGGTACGCAGTATTTT; CDR3 protein: CASSLFGGRDAPGTQYF
clone size: NA; D gene: NA; J gene: TRBJ2-7; V gene: TRBV7-9; CDR3 DNA: TGTGCCAGCAGCTTAGGGGGGGGCGGCACCTACGAGCAGTACTTC; CDR3 protein: CASSLGGGGTYEQYF
clone size: NA; D gene: TRBD1; J gene: TRBJ2-3; V gene: TRBV2; CDR3 DNA: TGTGCCAGCAGTGGGACAGGTTTCACAGATACGCGGTATTTT; CDR3 protein: CASSGTGFTDTRYF
clone size: NA; D gene: TRBD1; J gene: TRBJ2-6; V gene: TRBV6-1; CDR3 DNA: TGTGCCAGCAGTGAAGGACAGGGGGCTGGTGGGGCCAACGTCCTGACTTTC; CDR3 protein: CASSEGQGAGGANVLTF
clone size: NA; D gene: TRBD1; J gene: TRBJ2-1; V gene: TRBV7-2; CDR3 DNA: TGTGCCAGCAGCTTAGCGGTAGGAACAGGGGCGCAAAATGAGCAGTTCTTC; CDR3 protein: CASSLAVGTGAQNEQFF
clone size: many; D gene: TRBD2; J gene: TRBJ2-1; V gene: TRBV4-2; CDR3 DNA: TGTGCCAGCAGCCAAGAGGGGATGCGGGGGGACAATGAGCAGTTCTTC; CDR3 protein: CASSQEGMRGDNEQFF
clone size: few; D gene: NA; J gene: TRBJ2-7; V gene: TRBV20-1; CDR3 DNA: TGCAGTGCTAGGGTCGCAGGCAGGTTGACAGCCTACGAGCAGTACTTC; CDR3 protein: CSARVAGRLTAYEQYF
clone size: NA; D gene: TRBD1; J gene: TRBJ1-2; V gene: TRBV4-3; CDR3 DNA: TGCGCCAGCAGCCAAACGACAGGGAACTATGGCTACACCTTC; CDR3 protein: CASSQTTGNYGYTF
clone size: NA; D gene: NA; J gene: TRBJ2-1; V gene: TRBV7-9; CDR3 DNA: TGTGCCAGCAGCTTAGGGGCCAGGAGCAATGAGCAGTTCTTC; CDR3 protein: CASSLGARSNEQFF
clone size: NA; D gene: NA; J gene: TRBJ1-5; V gene: TRBV6-5; CDR3 DNA: TGTGCCAGCAGTTCCGGACAGCCAGGCAATCAGCCCCAGCATTTT; CDR3 protein: CASSSGQPGNQPQHF
clone size: NA; D gene: TRBD2; J gene: TRBJ2-1; V gene: TRBV15; CDR3 DNA: TGTGCCACCAGCAGAGATCTAGCGGGCAATGAGCAGTTCTTC; CDR3 protein: CATSRDLAGNEQFF
clone size: few; D gene: NA; J gene: TRBJ2-5; V gene: TRBV7-2; CDR3 DNA: TGTGCCAGCAGCTTAGCCAGGGAGGCGAGGGAGACCCAGTACTTC; CDR3 protein: CASSLAREARETQYF
clone size: NA; D gene: NA; J gene: TRBJ1-5; V gene: TRBV21-1; CDR3 DNA: TGTGCCAGCAGCCCAAAAGGGAGACAGGGGGGACAGCCCCAGCATTTT; CDR3 protein: CASSPKGRQGGQPQHF
clone size: few; D gene: TRBD2; J gene: TRBJ2-1; V gene: TRBV7-2; CDR3 DNA: TGTGCCAGCAGCTTAGGCAGCGGGGGGGGTTACAATGAGCAGTTCTTC; CDR3 protein: CASSLGSGGGYNEQFF
clone size: few; D gene: TRBD2; J gene: TRBJ2-7; V gene: TRBV29-1; CDR3 DNA: TGCAGCGTTGGCGAAGGACTAGCGGTTTCCTACGAGCAGTACTTC; CDR3 protein: CSVGEGLAVSYEQYF
clone size: NA; D gene: NA; J gene: TRBJ2-4; V gene: TRBV29-1; CDR3 DNA: TGCAGCGTTGAGGAAGGGGGGAGGACCAAAAACATTCAGTACTTC; CDR3 protein: CSVEEGGRTKNIQYF
clone size: NA; D gene: NA; J gene: TRBJ2-1; V gene: TRBV6-2/TRBV6-3; CDR3 DNA: TGTGCCAGCAGTTGGACTTTAGTTGGCAATGAGCAGTTCTTC; CDR3 protein: CASSWTLVGNEQFF
clone size: few; D gene: NA; J gene: TRBJ2-5; V gene: TRBV7-2; CDR3 DNA: TGTGCCAGCAGCCTTACTAGCTTCCAAGAGACCCAGTACTTC; CDR3 protein: CASSLTSFQETQYF
clone size: NA; D gene: TRBD1; J gene: TRBJ2-4; V gene: TRBV7-9; CDR3 DNA: TGTGCCAGCAGTTGGACAGGGGACATTCAGTACTTC; CDR3 protein: CASSWTGDIQYF
clone size: NA; D gene: TRBD2; J gene: TRBJ2-7; V gene: TRBV29-1; CDR3 DNA: TGCAGCGTTGAAGGGACTAGCGTCAACAATGAGCAGTACTTC; CDR3 protein: CSVEGTSVNNEQYF
clone size: NA; D gene: NA; J gene: TRBJ2-7; V gene: TRBV28; CDR3 DNA: TGTGCCAGCAGAGCCAGGCCGTACGAGCAGTACTTC; CDR3 protein: CASRARPYEQYF
clone size: once; D gene: NA; J gene: TRBJ2-1; V gene: TRBV27; CDR3 DNA: TGTGCCAGCAGTCCACGTGGCAGGGCTAGGGATGAGCAGTTCTTC; CDR3 protein: CASSPRGRARDEQFF
clone size: NA; D gene: TRBD1; J gene: TRBJ2-3; V gene: TRBV5-1; CDR3 DNA: TGCGCCAGCAGCTCGGACAGGGGCAGACTAGTCACAGATACGCAGTATTTT; CDR3 protein: CASSSDRGRLVTDTQYF
clone size: NA; D gene: NA; J gene: TRBJ2-3; V gene: TRBV6-5; CDR3 DNA: TGTGCCAGCAGTTCCCCGGGGGCAGCGGGGATGGGAAATACGCAGTATTTT; CDR3 protein: CASSSPGAAGMGNTQYF
clone size: NA; D gene: NA; J gene: TRBJ1-2; V gene: TRBV6-1; CDR3 DNA: TGTGCCAGCAGCGACCAGCCCCTACGTGGCTACACCTTC; CDR3 protein: CASSDQPLRGYTF
clone size: NA; D gene: NA; J gene: TRBJ2-3; V gene: TRBV10-3; CDR3 DNA: TGTGCCATCAGGCCGGGACTGGCCACAGATACGCAGTATTTT; CDR3 protein: CAIRPGLATDTQYF
clone size: once; D gene: NA; J gene: TRBJ1-1; V gene: TRBV12-3/TRBV12-4; CDR3 DNA: TGTGCCAGCAGTCGTCTCGAGGACACTGAAGCTTTCTTT; CDR3 protein: CASSRLEDTEAFF
clone size: NA; D gene: NA; J gene: TRBJ2-5; V gene: TRBV19; CDR3 DNA: TGTGCCAGTAGTACCCGACAGGACCGGGAGACCCAGTACTTC; CDR3 protein: CASSTRQDRETQYF
clone size: NA; D gene: TRBD1; J gene: TRBJ2-5; V gene: TRBV28; CDR3 DNA: TGTGCCAGCAAAAATGAGAGGGGGCCCCGAGAGACCCAGTACTTC; CDR3 protein: CASKNERGPRETQYF
clone size: once; D gene: NA; J gene: TRBJ1-2; V gene: TRBV6-1; CDR3 DNA: TGTGCCAGCAGTGACCCCTCCCGCCGTGGCTACACCTTC; CDR3 protein: CASSDPSRRGYTF
clone size: few; D gene: NA; J gene: TRBJ2-1; V gene: TRBV27; CDR3 DNA: TGTGCCAGCAGTTCCTACACGGGGACGACTCATGGTGAGCAGTTCTTC; CDR3 protein: CASSSYTGTTHGEQFF
clone size: NA; D gene: NA; J gene: TRBJ1-2; V gene: TRBV24-1; CDR3 DNA: TGTGCCACCAGTAAATCAGGGTCTGATGGCTACACCTTC; CDR3 protein: CATSKSGSDGYTF
clone size: NA; D gene: TRBD2; J gene: TRBJ2-3; V gene: TRBV27; CDR3 DNA: TGTGCCACCGGACTAGCGGGTTTACCAGATACGCAGTATTTT; CDR3 protein: CATGLAGLPDTQYF
clone size: NA; D gene: NA; J gene: TRBJ2-3; V gene: TRBV4-3; CDR3 DNA: TGCGCCAGCAGTTCAGGGGGGGGGTGGACGCAGTATTTT; CDR3 protein: CASSSGGGWTQYF
clone size: NA; D gene: TRBD1; J gene: TRBJ1-2; V gene: TRBV6-2/TRBV6-3; CDR3 DNA: TGTGCGATTACGTCGGGACAGGGACATTATGGCTACACCTTC; CDR3 protein: CAITSGQGHYGYTF
clone size: NA; D gene: NA; J gene: TRBJ2-1; V gene: TRBV29-1; CDR3 DNA: TGCAGCGTTGAAGACGGTAGGAACATGGACAATGAGCAGTTCTTC; CDR3 protein: CSVEDGRNMDNEQFF
clone size: NA; D gene: NA; J gene: TRBJ2-1; V gene: TRBV5-1; CDR3 DNA: TGCGCCAGCAGCCGGAGGGGTCGGGATAGCTCCTACAATGAGCAGTTCTTC; CDR3 protein: CASSRRGRDSSYNEQFF
clone size: NA; D gene: TRBD2; J gene: TRBJ2-7; V gene: TRBV29-1; CDR3 DNA: TGCAGCGTTGAAGGTGGGACTAGCGGGGCCTACGAGCAGTACTTC; CDR3 protein: CSVEGGTSGAYEQYF
clone size: NA; D gene: TRBD1; J gene: TRBJ1-2; V gene: TRBV6-5; CDR3 DNA: TGTGCCAGCACTTCATCAGGGGGGGTCTATGGCTACACCTTC; CDR3 protein: CASTSSGGVYGYTF
clone size: NA; D gene: TRBD1; J gene: TRBJ1-1; V gene: TRBV7-3; CDR3 DNA: TGTGCCAGCAGCTTAACAGCAGGGGGCCTGACTGAAGCTTTCTTT; CDR3 protein: CASSLTAGGLTEAFF
clone size: many; D gene: TRBD2; J gene: TRBJ2-5; V gene: TRBV6-4; CDR3 DNA: TGTGCCAGCAGTGCCCAGCGGGGAGAGACCCAGTACTTC; CDR3 protein: CASSAQRGETQYF
clone size: NA; D gene: NA; J gene: TRBJ1-6; V gene: TRBV27; CDR3 DNA: TGTGCCAGCACCATCGGTTTCTCCTATAATTCACCCCTCCACTTT; CDR3 protein: CASTIGFSYNSPLHF
clone size: NA; D gene: TRBD2; J gene: TRBJ2-5; V gene: TRBV4-3; CDR3 DNA: TGCGCCAGCAGCCAAGAGGGCGGGGGGGCCGTTGGGAATGAGCAGTACTTC; CDR3 protein: CASSQEGGGAVGNEQYF
clone size: NA; D gene: NA; J gene: TRBJ1-4; V gene: TRBV11-2; CDR3 DNA: TGTGCCAGCAGCCAGGGAGCGTCAGGACCTAATGAAAAACTGTTTTTT; CDR3 protein: CASSQGASGPNEKLFF
clone size: few; D gene: NA; J gene: TRBJ2-3; V gene: TRBV7-2; CDR3 DNA: TGTGCCAGCAGCTTAGCGAGGGGTTCGTGGGGAGGTGGGACAGATACGCAGTATTTT; CDR3 protein: CASSLARGSWGGGTDTQYF
clone size: NA; D gene: NA; J gene: TRBJ2-5; V gene: TRBV9; CDR3 DNA: TGTGCCAGCAGCGTAGGCTCGCTGCGGGAGACCCAGTACTTC; CDR3 protein: CASSVGSLRETQYF
clone size: NA; D gene: TRBD1; J gene: TRBJ1-2; V gene: TRBV4-3; CDR3 DNA: TGCGCCAGCAGCCAAGACCAGGGGGCGGGTGGCTACACCTTC; CDR3 protein: CASSQDQGAGGYTF
clone size: NA; D gene: NA; J gene: TRBJ1-2; V gene: TRBV7-9; CDR3 DNA: TGTGCCAGCAGCCGGATAGACTCTAATGGCTACACCTTC; CDR3 protein: CASSRIDSNGYTF
clone size: NA; D gene: NA; J gene: TRBJ1-2; V gene: TRBV9; CDR3 DNA: TGCCTCGTTTATGGCTACACCTTC; CDR3 protein: CLVYGYTF
clone size: NA; D gene: TRBD2; J gene: TRBJ2-5; V gene: TRBV20-1; CDR3 DNA: TGCAGTGCTCCCGACCCGACTAGCGGGGGGTCCCAAGAGACCCAGTACTTC; CDR3 protein: CSAPDPTSGGSQETQYF
clone size: few; D gene: NA; J gene: TRBJ2-1; V gene: TRBV20-1; CDR3 DNA: TGCAGTGCTAGGCCGGGATACAATGAGCAGTTCTTC; CDR3 protein: CSARPGYNEQFF
clone size: NA; D gene: NA; J gene: TRBJ2-5; V gene: TRBV20-1; CDR3 DNA: TGCAGTGCTAGAGGTGTGGAGTCTAATCAGGGGACCCAGTACTTC; CDR3 protein: CSARGVESNQGTQYF
clone size: few; D gene: NA; J gene: TRBJ2-5; V gene: TRBV20-1; CDR3 DNA: TGCAGTGCTAGGGGTGAGGTTCAAGAGACCCAGTACTTC; CDR3 protein: CSARGEVQETQYF
clone size: NA; D gene: TRBD1; J gene: TRBJ1-2; V gene: TRBV5-1; CDR3 DNA: TGCGCCAGCAGCTTACGCAGGGGGCGCGATCGCTACACCTTC; CDR3 protein: CASSLRRGRDRYTF
clone size: NA; D gene: TRBD1; J gene: TRBJ1-2; V gene: TRBV5-6; CDR3 DNA: TGTGCCAGCAGCTTCCGGGACAGGGTCATGCCCTATGGCTACACCTTC; CDR3 protein: CASSFRDRVMPYGYTF
clone size: NA; D gene: TRBD1; J gene: TRBJ1-2; V gene: TRBV24-1; CDR3 DNA: TGTGCCACCAGTGACCACCCGGGACAGGGGATGAGGGGCTACACCTTC; CDR3 protein: CATSDHPGQGMRGYTF
clone size: NA; D gene: NA; J gene: TRBJ2-1; V gene: TRBV18; CDR3 DNA: TGTGCCAGCTCACCACGTAGTCCGAGCTCCTACAATGAGCAGTTCTTC; CDR3 protein: CASSPRSPSSYNEQFF
clone size: NA; D gene: TRBD1; J gene: TRBJ2-1; V gene: TRBV29-1; CDR3 DNA: TGCAGCGTGAGAGAGGACAGGAGCTCCTACAATGAGCAGTTCTTC; CDR3 protein: CSVREDRSSYNEQFF